This TCR beta chain was obtained from a study of blood T cell repertoires in COVID-19. The V gene's germline CDR1 is SGHTA and CDR2 FQGNSA. The CDR3 has 14 residues. The V gene end was trimmed by 5 bases and the J gene end by 6 bases; junction bases not matched to a gene: 6. Clones were read by immunoSEQ multiplex PCR, and TCRdb kept only the in-frame ones, dropping some. The data show 210,000 or so clones, less than 85% seen once. This clone was counted once. The TCR originated in a woman aged 80 or over with COVID-19, enrolled during active disease. The material sequenced was peripheral blood. V gene TRBV7-2 combines with J gene TRBJ1-1, with 10 nucleotides matching TRBD1. Here the CDR3 DNA reads TGTGCCAGCAGCCGTGCCGGGACAGGGGCTGAAGCTTTCTTT. This translates into CASSRAGTGAEAFF.